This T cell receptor (beta chain) was recovered during a study of blood T cell repertoires in COVID-19. Original data processing: How many nucleated cells were present was estimated from reference gene primer amplification. The protocol was immunoSEQ multiplex PCR, while the TCRdb copy is restricted to in-frame clones and leaves out a portion. Clone size and V and J calls were adopted from that table, with D and trimming inferred from the DNA. The table has about 330,000 clones, around 87% seen once. Across about 22 US areas, participants ranged in age from about 18 to 100 years. Assignments of participants to cohorts depended upon their own reported clinical history. Sequenced material: PBMCs or T cells enriched from blood (not recorded which). The receptor was derived from a woman in her twenties or thirties who had recovered from COVID-19.

The CDR3 nucleotides read TGTGCCAGCAGTGCGACAGTTCTCCACTTT. Translation gives CASSATVLHF. This chain joins TRBV2 and TRBJ1-6, with TRBD1 as a possible D gene (5 bases). The V and J ends lost 4 bases and 16 bases respectively, with 8 bases between them. The CDR3 covers 10 residues. Germline V gene lookup returns CDR1 SNHLY and CDR2 FYNNEI.